The 11 T cell receptor beta chains given below trace back to one sample, sequenced in a study of T-cell memory formation after mild COVID-19. MiXCR, applied by TCRdb to the 5' RACE reads, yields one record per CDR3 protein. The table has around 200,000 distinct CDR3 sequences, approximately 17% seen once. Input material: PBMCs or a T cell subset sorted from them (not recorded which). The receptors shown here come from a man younger than 35 who had mild COVID-19 (a few samples of this study predate the infection). Cell type and time point are not known.

The chain combines TRBV3-1 with TRBJ2-3, with D perhaps matching TRBD2 (5 bases). Trimming shortened V by 6 bases and J by 3 bases, and 16 bases separated the two germline ends. There are 15 residues in the CDR3. The germline V gene encodes CDR1 LGHDT and CDR2 YNNKEL (reference sequence). CDR3 sequence (DNA): TGTGCCAGCAGTACACCGGGGTTAGGAACAGATACGCAGTATTTT. Translation gives CASSTPGLGTDTQYF.

The chain employs TRBV6-1 and TRBJ1-4; the D is unclear. Germline V gene data show CDR1 as MNHNS and CDR2 as SASEGT. This CDR3 has 11 amino acids. Trimming took off 8 bases at V and 8 bases at J, with 9 bases between the two ends. CDR3 region: CASRGEEKLFF. The DNA for the CDR3 is TGTGCCAGCCGGGGAGAGGAAAAACTGTTTTTT.

A few counts support this clonotype. This chain connects TRBV5-5 to TRBJ2-2; D unresolved. This CDR3 has 14 residues. Germline V gene data show CDR1 as SGHKS and CDR2 as YYEKEE (reference sequence). Trimming removed 7 bases at V and 0 bases at J, with 10 bases between. The CDR3 sequence: CASWQTANTGELFF. The CDR3 nucleotides are TGTGCCAGCTGGCAAACCGCGAACACCGGGGAGCTGTTTTTT.

The rearrangement uses TRBV5-1 and TRBJ2-1, with D perhaps TRBD2 (6 bases). Looked up from germline, CDR1 is SGHRS and CDR2 is YFSETQ. CDR3 length: 15 residues. Trimming took 2 bases from V and 4 from J, leaving 13 bases between them. The CDR3 bases are TGCGCCAGCAGCTTCCGAGCGGGTGGTTACAATGAGCAGTTCTTC. Encoded protein: CASSFRAGGYNEQFF.

The CDR3 DNA follows: TGTGCCATACAGGAGGGGACAGGGTTCGCCGAGCAGTACTTC. Translating gives CAIQEGTGFAEQYF. The chain has TRBV10-3 and TRBJ2-7, with 9 bases identical to TRBD1. CDR1 ENHRY and CDR2 SYGVKD come from the germline V gene. The V gene end was trimmed by 9 bases and the J gene end by 6 bases; junction bases not matched to a gene: 12. The CDR3 runs 14 residues.

The chain employs TRBV6-5 and TRBJ1-6; tentatively, D is TRBD1 (5 bases). The germline CDR1 and CDR2 sequences are MNHEY and SVGAGI. The V and J ends lost 0 bases and 2 bases respectively, with 11 bases between them. The CDR3 loop spans 17 amino acids. For the CDR3, the DNA is TGTGCCAGCAGTTACTCAGGGGTCGGGGCCTATAATTCACCCCTCCACTTT. It specifies CASSYSGVGAYNSPLHF.

The rearrangement links TRBV12-3 or TRBV12-4 to TRBJ1-1, with a weak D call TRBD1 (5 bases). Trimming left V 5 bases short and J 0 bases short, with 13 bases between. The CDR3 runs 15 residues. The CDR3, as DNA: TGTGCCAGCAGTACCCTGGGGGGTCTGAACACTGAAGCTTTCTTT. Its translation is CASSTLGGLNTEAFF.

This clonotype was recorded a few times. The V call is TRBV7-2, the J call TRBJ1-2; D remains unclear. The CDR3 has 12 amino acids. With 7 bases removed from V and 3 bases from J, the gap between germline ends came to 9 bases. In germline, CDR1 is SGHTA, CDR2 FQGNSA. CDR3 sequence (DNA): TGTGCCAGCACCGCCCGGGACTATGGCTACACCTTC. It specifies CASTARDYGYTF.

The rearrangement links TRBV7-2 to TRBJ2-3, with D tentatively TRBD1 or TRBD2 (5 bases each). Trimming left V 0 bases short and J 7 bases short, with 8 bases between. Germline loops: CDR1 SGHTA, CDR2 FQGNSA. CDR3 length: 13 residues. The DNA of the CDR3 is TGTGCCAGCAGCTTAGCGGGGGATCATACGCAGTATTTT. It yields the protein CASSLAGDHTQYF.

Ten or more counts support this clonotype. The rearrangement links TRBV6-2 or TRBV6-3 to TRBJ2-2; 14 positions agree with TRBD2. The V and J ends lost 0 bases and 1 base, in that order; junction bases with no gene match: 4. The CDR3 contains 19 residues. Looked up from germline, CDR1 is MNHEY and CDR2 is SVGEGT. CDR3 nucleotide sequence: TGTGCCAGCAGTTACTCCGGGACTAGCGGGGGATGGAACACCGGGGAGCTGTTTTTT. Its translation is CASSYSGTSGGWNTGELFF.

This clonotype was found a few times. The chain recombines TRBV29-1 with TRBJ2-1; D perhaps matches TRBD1 (5 bases). Between the trimmed V and J ends, which lost 6 bases and 7 bases, there was a span of 7 bases. The CDR3 runs to 10 residues. Germline V gene sequence: CDR1 SQVTM, CDR2 ANQGSEA. CDR3 bases: TGCAGCGTCAGACAGAATGAGCAGTTCTTC. Amino acids: CSVRQNEQFF.